Each of the 19 T cell receptor beta chains below was sequenced from the same sample in a study of T cells after yellow fever vaccination. MiXCR was run by TCRdb on the 5' RACE reads, yielding one entry per CDR3 protein. The top ten clones hold more than 12% of a sample with hundreds of thousands of distinct CDR3 sequences, less than 15% of them seen once. The starting material was PBMCs, obtained on the day of the yellow fever booster vaccination. Source of these receptors: a man aged 25 to 40 who received the YFV17D yellow fever vaccine.

Only a few counts were recorded for this clonotype. V gene TRBV7-9 combines with J gene TRBJ1-5; the match to TRBD1 covers 12 bases. Germline CDR1 and CDR2: SEHNR and FQNEAQ (reference sequence). There are 15 residues in the CDR3. V shed 6 bases and J 5 bases; nucleotides not matched to a gene: 5. CDR3 protein: CASSAGTGGYQPQHF. The CDR3 DNA follows: TGTGCCAGCAGTGCCGGGACAGGGGGCTATCAGCCCCAGCATTTT.

Ten or more counts support this clonotype. V and J are TRBV5-1 and TRBJ2-7; D gene uncertain. Germline loops: CDR1 SGHRS, CDR2 YFSETQ. Trimming stripped 0 bases from V and 0 bases from J, with 13 bases between. The CDR3 contains 16 residues. The CDR3 DNA follows: TGCGCCAGCAGCTTGGTATCTACTACGAGCTCCTACGAGCAGTACTTC. It encodes CASSLVSTTSSYEQYF.

The chain has TRBV29-1 and TRBJ2-4; 7 bases map to TRBD1. V gave up 6 bases and J gave up 6 bases; unmatched junction bases: 5. CDR1 and CDR2 (germline): SQVTM, ANQGSEA. The CDR3 length is 12 residues. The CDR3 sequence: CSVRQGGNIQYF. Written as DNA, the CDR3 is TGCAGCGTGAGACAGGGTGGAAACATTCAGTACTTC.

This clonotype was counted between two and nine times. The chain is built from TRBV7-9 and TRBJ1-3; D gene ambiguous. Trimming stripped 1 base from V and 0 bases from J, with 7 bases between. The CDR3 contains 15 residues. The germline V gene has CDR1 SEHNR and CDR2 FQNEAQ (reference sequence). The CDR3 is CASSLETDSGNTIYF. The CDR3 nucleotides are TGTGCCAGCAGCTTAGAGACGGACTCTGGAAACACCATATATTTT. Complete variable domain (other parts from reference TRBV7-9 and TRBJ1-3): DTGVSQNPRHKITKRGQNVTFRCDPISEHNRLYWYRQTLGQGPEFLTYFQNEAQLEKSRLLSDRFSAERPKGSFSTLEIQRTEQGDSAMYLCASSLETDSGNTIYFGEGSWLTVV.

The gene calls are TRBV6-1 and TRBJ2-3; no firm D call. The germline V and J ends were trimmed by 3 bases and 0 bases, with 10 bases remaining between them. Per the germline V gene, CDR1 is MNHNS and CDR2 is SASEGT. The CDR3 is made up of 15 amino acids. The CDR3 DNA is TGTGCCAGCAGTGAGTCGGTCCCCAGCACAGATACGCAGTATTTT. As protein: CASSESVPSTDTQYF.

The sample holds a few counts of this clonotype. V usage is TRBV7-2 and J usage is TRBJ1-2, with D unclear. Trimming shortened V by 5 bases and J by 7 bases, and 14 bases separated the two germline ends. Per the germline V gene, CDR1 is SGHTA and CDR2 is FQGNSA. The CDR3 spans 13 residues. The CDR3: CASSPIGRGGYTF. CDR3 bases: TGTGCCAGCAGCCCCATAGGACGTGGTGGCTACACCTTC. Using reference TRBV7-2 and TRBJ1-2 for the parts outside the CDR3, the full variable domain is GAGVSQSPSNKVTEKGKDVELRCDPISGHTALYWYRQSLGQGLEFLIYFQGNSAPDKSGLPSDRFSAERTGGSVSTLTIQRTQQEDSAVYLCASSPIGRGGYTFGSGTRLTVV.

The chain is built from TRBV7-9 and TRBJ2-1; D gene ambiguous. The CDR3 is 13 residues long. CDR1 is SEHNR, CDR2 FQNEAQ, per germline (reference sequence). Trimming left V 8 bases short and J 2 bases short, with 10 bases between. The CDR3 is CASERLPYNEQFF. CDR3 DNA: TGTGCCAGCGAGCGATTACCCTACAATGAGCAGTTCTTC.

The CDR3 DNA sequence: TGTGCCACCCGAACCCCAGGGTCCGAGCAGTACTTC. As protein: CATRTPGSEQYF. The V and J genes are TRBV27 and TRBJ2-7, with a possible D match to TRBD1 (5 bases). This CDR3 is 12 amino acids long. V was pared by 10 bases and J by 6 bases, with 16 bases between. Germline values: CDR1 MNHEY, CDR2 SMNVEV (reference sequence).

The chain carries TRBV12-3 or TRBV12-4 and TRBJ2-4, with 8 bases aligning to TRBD2. J lost 9 bases, V lost 6 bases, and 10 bases had no gene match. CDR3 length equals 14 residues. CDR3 sequence (DNA): TGTGCCAGCAGCCCCGGGATCCGGGAGGGCATTCAGTACTTC. Translating it yields CASSPGIREGIQYF.

This clonotype was observed many times. The chain recombines TRBV27 with TRBJ2-1; D unclear. Trimming stripped 6 bases from V and 4 bases from J, with 13 bases between. Per germline, CDR1 MNHEY and CDR2 SMNVEV (reference sequence). The CDR3 covers 14 residues. The CDR3, as DNA: TGTGCCAGCAGCGCAGAAGGAGCGTACAATGAGCAGTTCTTC. Residues: CASSAEGAYNEQFF.

V gene TRBV7-8 combines with J gene TRBJ2-4; no clear D. CDR1 is SGHVS and CDR2 is FQNEAQ in the germline V gene. The CDR3 consists of 12 residues. The V gene lost 5 bases and the J gene lost 16 bases, with 18 bases spanning the gap. The CDR3 DNA reads as TGTGCCAGCAGCCCCCGACCACCATATCAATACTTC. Translated, it gives CASSPRPPYQYF.

This clonotype was seen more than once but under ten times. Here the CDR3 reads CASSTRTGYYGYTF. In nucleotides, the CDR3 is TGTGCCAGCAGTACCAGGACAGGGTACTATGGCTACACCTTC. The gene calls are TRBV6-1 and TRBJ1-2; 8 positions agree with TRBD1. Germline CDR1 MNHNS, CDR2 SASEGT. CDR3 length: 14 amino acids. With V trimmed by 5 bases and J by 3 bases, 5 bases remained unmatched.

This clonotype has just a few counts. The chain links TRBV6-2 or TRBV6-3 to TRBJ2-7; 8 nucleotides match TRBD2. CDR1 and CDR2 (germline): MNHEY, SVGEGT. The CDR3 consists of 14 residues. The V segment lost 6 bases and the J segment 2 bases; nucleotides outside the gene matches: 6. DNA for the CDR3: TGTGCCAGCAGGCTTAGCGGGACTACCTACGAGCAGTACTTC. This translates into CASRLSGTTYEQYF.

CDR3 coding DNA: TGCAGTGCTAGAGATGGCAAGGGGCTCAGCTACAATGAGCAGTTCTTC. Residues: CSARDGKGLSYNEQFF. This chain uses TRBV20-1 with TRBJ2-1; possibly TRBD1 for D (5 bases). This CDR3 is built from 16 residues. V shed 0 bases and J shed 3 bases, with 15 bases lying between them. Germline V lookup: CDR1 DFQATT, CDR2 SNEGSKA (reference sequence).

The rearrangement joins TRBV13 to TRBJ2-5; D might be TRBD1 (6 bases). The CDR3 spans 14 residues. Per the germline V gene, CDR1 is PRHDT and CDR2 is FYEKMQ (reference sequence). The V end was cut by 5 bases, the J end by 5 bases, with 15 bases between. CDR3 DNA sequence: TGTGCCAGCAGCGAACATACAGGGTTTGAGACCCAGTACTTC. It translates to CASSEHTGFETQYF.

The chain combines TRBV12-3 or TRBV12-4 with TRBJ1-5; no firm D call. There are 14 residues in the CDR3. The germline V and J ends were trimmed by 6 bases and 8 bases, with 17 bases remaining between them. The CDR3 here is CASSLGTVREPQHF. The DNA of the CDR3 is TGTGCCAGCAGCCTCGGAACGGTAAGGGAGCCCCAGCATTTT.

The chain couples TRBV7-9 to TRBJ1-5; D perhaps matches TRBD1 (5 bases). The CDR3 sequence is 16 residues long. In germline, CDR1 is SEHNR, CDR2 FQNEAQ (reference sequence). Trimming left V 0 bases short and J 4 bases short, with 13 bases between. This chain's CDR3 is CASSLANGHWNQPQHF. The CDR3 DNA is TGTGCCAGCAGCTTAGCGAATGGACACTGGAATCAGCCCCAGCATTTT.

CDR3 DNA sequence: TGTGCCAGCAGTTTAGGTCTGGGGGGGTTCACTGAAGCTTTCTTT. Translation gives CASSLGLGGFTEAFF. This chain connects TRBV28 to TRBJ1-1, with a possible D match to TRBD1 (5 bases). CDR1 MDHEN and CDR2 SYDVKM come from the germline V gene. There are 15 residues in the CDR3. Between the trimmed V and J ends, which lost 2 bases and 4 bases, there was a span of 14 bases.

This clonotype was detected a few times. Its ends do not fully match the called genes, so a read error is possible. J is TRBJ2-1 and V is TRBV7-7; possible D gene TRBD2, 6 bases. Germline values: CDR1 SSHAT, CDR2 FNYEAQ (reference sequence). The CDR3 runs to 14 residues. The CDR3 DNA sequence: TGTGCTAGCAGCCCCGGGGGTTCCAGGGATGAGCAGTTCTTC. Amino acids: CASSPGGSRDEQFF.